This section outlines one TCR beta chain sequence together with its context. The specificity of this receptor is unknown. Per-base qualities were not stored, and no clone one base away is much larger. This sample is part of a study of PD-L1 blockade in urothelial cancer (dated by TCRdb to about 2017). As for the study more broadly: Every patient began therapy in 2014 and was given atezolizumab 1,200 mg intravenously every 3 weeks. About 85% of the 29 patients were identified as males with urothelial cancer of bladder origin, and a prior smoking history was reported by 18 of 29 patients. Patients had an ECOG performance status of 0 or 1 and had received between 0 and 3 prior chemotherapy regimens. Blood samples were analyzed at two time points: 3 weeks after treatment start (second dose) and 6 weeks after treatment start. Blood samples gave a median of about 130,000 T cells and tens of thousands of unique TCRs, with a median clonality of 0.080. Somatic, immune and clinical correlates of response to PD-L1 blockade with atezolizumab in urothelial cancer were the focus of an exploratory multi-omic analysis. Pretreatment tumor samples, along with matched peripheral blood collected serially before and after atezolizumab treatment, underwent TCR sequencing. Progression-free survival longer than 6 months counted as durable clinical benefit, and TCR features were additionally tested against both progression-free and overall survival. In the same patients, pretreatment tumors underwent whole exome sequencing and RNA sequencing in addition to TCR sequencing. Durable clinical benefit was achieved by nine patients and was not achieved by 20 patients. Pretreatment blood TCR-seq was available for around 29 patients, at least one posttreatment blood collection was obtained for 25 or so patients, and tumor TCR-seq was available for 25 or so patients.

The cohort included 25 to 30 patients with locally advanced or metastatic urothelial carcinoma who were treated at Memorial Sloan Kettering on a trial protocol. Peripheral blood mononuclear cells were collected pretreatment and during treatment, at between 1 and 8 total time points per patient. The Qiagen DNeasy Blood extraction kit was used to purify genomic DNA from total PBMCs and tumor samples. PBMCs were collected pretreatment and during treatment, and were isolated and stored as previously described. The CDR3 covers 13 residues, taking in both the cysteine and the phenylalanine. Only the CDR3 portion is preserved as DNA: 39 bases, with reading frame beginning at the first base. Unmatched junction bases come to 3, with V trimmed by 5 bases and J by 7 bases. The germline V gene specifies MDHEN as CDR1 and SYDVKM as CDR2. Each PCR received spiked-in synthetic TCR analog templates so that absolute template abundance could be estimated from read counts. The immunoSEQ assay was used to amplify TCRbeta CDR3 regions from genomic DNA with bias-controlled V and J gene primers. Sequencing of rearranged TCRbeta segments was done at approximately 20X coverage. Under the source paper's analysis protocol: Sequencing errors were corrected by clustering and CDR3s were annotated against IMGT to assign V, D and J genes. Downstream analyses used only productive TCRbeta rearrangements, leaving out any out-of-frame or stop-codon sequences. To compute clonality, Shannon entropy was normalized by the log of the number of unique productive sequences and then subtracted from one. Fisher's exact test with Benjamini-Hochberg correction, using a cutoff of adjusted p below 0.01, was how clones that differed between time points or between blood and tumor were identified. Here the immuneACCESS table is served through TCRdb, limited to in-frame sequences with V and J called. Missing clones are a known gap in these copies; in checked studies unresolved V genes cover under half, and the rest lacks a known reason. D and trimming were read from the DNA, whereas the V and J calls and clone size are those reported in that table. The sample table shows tens of thousands of clones, and roughly four fifths are seen once. 2.7% of the sample is taken by the ten largest.

Summary of the overall study and its limitations: A pretreatment peripheral blood TCR clonality below the median was linked to improved progression-free and overall survival. Because the sample size was small (n ≈ 27) and many exploratory analyses were performed, the results are intended to be hypothesis-generating. Greater expansion of tumor-associated TCR clones in peripheral blood 3 weeks after the start of treatment was observed in patients with durable benefit (n of about 22, p = 0.022).

The TCR originated in a man in his sixties or seventies with urothelial cancer. This chain joins TRBV28 to TRBJ1-2; 11 bases in the middle match TRBD1. The sequencing here drew on PBMCs, taken around atezolizumab (anti-PD-L1) treatment. The DNA sequence is given as TGTGCCAGCAGTCGGACAGGGGGCCTTGGCTACACCTTC. Translated, this is CASSRTGGLGYTF.